The present T cell receptor (beta chain) was sequenced within a study of memory CD4+ T cells and cytomegalovirus serostatus. Original handling: Out-of-frame sequences were removed, leaving about 2.2 million distinct TCRbeta sequences. Method: immunoSEQ multiplex PCR; TCRdb's copy keeps in-frame clones and lacks some. That table gives V, J and clone size, and the DNA gave D and trimming. Of 46,000 or so clones listed, just under 80% are singletons. Single viable CD3+CD4+CD8-CD45RO+ cells were sorted as the memory CD4+ T cells. V shed 0 bases, J shed 5 bases, and the junction held 7 bases outside the gene matches. Germline CDR1 is SGHRS and CDR2 is YFSETQ. This CDR3 is 16 amino acids long. In the case of this clone: Its specificity is not known.

Whole-study findings and limits: Suggested: most of the CMV-linked TCR signature lies in CD4+ memory cells. Repertoires predicted CMV serostatus with median bootstrapped AUC of 0.95. Of under 200 reported CMV TCRbeta sequences, around 62 were found in memory CD4+ repertoires.

This clonotype was obtained from an adult in good health and CMV-seronegative. The rearrangement links TRBV5-1 to TRBJ1-4; TRBD1 matches 7 bases. Material: memory CD4+ T cells from blood. In DNA form, the CDR3 reads TGCGCCAGCAGCTTGGCCGAGGGGGCTCGCAATGAAAAACTGTTTTTT. This encodes CASSLAEGARNEKLFF.